The next 17 T cell receptor beta chains were all read from a single sample in a study of regulatory T cells in long-lasting Graves disease (dated by TCRdb to the early 2020s). According to the study, the label for this sample's time point signals: newly diagnosed GD, antithyroid drugs for less than 3 months. For both TCR sequencing and RNA sequencing, RNA was extracted from PBMCs using TRIzol. The library relied on multiplex PCR. The sequencer listed for this sample is Illumina HiSeq 4000. CDR3 regions were amplified by Arm-PCR with iRepertoire HTBI primers to construct TCR beta libraries. TCRdb took the public reads, trimmed them with fastp at Q25, ran MiXCR for clone calling and kept in-frame beta chains. Rows matching on CDR3 protein sequence are summarized as one entry with the most common DNA and genes. The sample table shows 350,000 to 400,000 distinct CDR3 sequences, and roughly a sixth are seen once. Of the sample, 22% is held by the ten largest clones.

The specimen was peripheral blood mononuclear cells (PBMCs), collected at new diagnosis, from a patient treated with antithyroid drugs. These receptors were taken from a female donor with Graves disease.

This clonotype has at least ten counts. V gene TRBV3-2 combines with J gene TRBJ2-5; the listed D gene, TRBD1, was not tested against the DNA. TRBV3-2 is a listed pseudogene. The length of the CDR3 is 15 residues. Here the CDR3 DNA reads TGTGCCAGCAGCCCGGCGGCGGACAGAAGGACCAAAGAGTACTTC. This codes for CASSPAADRRTKEYF.

This clonotype was recorded at least ten times. This chain joins TRBV27 and TRBJ1-2; 7 bases are a match to TRBD1. The CDR3 spans 15 residues. The germline CDR1 and CDR2 sequences are MNHEY and SMNVEV (reference sequence). V lost 4 bases, J lost 3 bases, and 8 bases stayed unmatched. The CDR3 DNA follows: TGTGCCAGCAGTTGGGCAGGGGGTCAGGACTATGGCTACACCTTC. Amino acids: CASSWAGGQDYGYTF.

This clonotype has at least ten counts. This rearrangement joins TRBV12-3 or TRBV12-4 to TRBJ1-3; D is ambiguous. The germline V and J ends were trimmed by 4 bases and 0 bases, with 16 bases remaining between them. This CDR3 comprises 17 residues. In nucleotides, the CDR3 is TGTGCCAGCAGTTCCGGAGATGGGGATTTCTCTGGAAACACCATATATTTT. Translation gives CASSSGDGDFSGNTIYF.

There are a few counts of this clonotype. The chain links TRBV4-3 to TRBJ2-1; D ambiguous. The CDR3 is 13 amino acids. The V gene lost 3 bases and the J gene lost 7 bases, with 10 bases spanning the gap. Germline V gene data show CDR1 as LGHNA and CDR2 as YSLEER. In DNA form, the CDR3 reads TGCGCCAGCAGCCATGACTTGGGGAATGAGCAGTTCTTC. This sequence encodes CASSHDLGNEQFF.

This clonotype was seen just once. Compared with germline, one end of the junction differs, possibly owing to a read error. The chain recombines TRBV3-1 with TRBJ1-1; the D gene is possibly TRBD1 (5 bases). The CDR3 covers 14 residues. Germline V lookup: CDR1 LGHDT, CDR2 YNNKEL (reference sequence). CDR3 DNA sequence: TGTGCCAGCAGCCCCCTGGGGCTAGCCGCTGAAGCCTTCTTT. Its protein is CASSPLGLAAEAFF. The full variable domain, its missing parts supplied by reference TRBV3-1 and TRBJ1-1, is DTAVSQTPKYLVTQMGNDKSIKCEQNLGHDTMYWYKQDSKKFLKIMFSYNNKELIINETVPNRFSPKSPDKAHLNLHINSLELGDSAVYFCASSPLGLAAEAFFGQGTRLTVV.

This clonotype appeared many times. The gene calls are TRBV7-2 and TRBJ1-2, with D unclear. The CDR3 totals 13 residues. Germline V gene sequence: CDR1 SGHTA, CDR2 FQGNSA. V was shortened by 5 bases and J by 0 bases, with 7 bases between the two germline ends. DNA of the CDR3: TGTGCCAGCAGCCCCCCGGCTAACTATGGCTACACCTTC. Translation gives CASSPPANYGYTF.

In its sample, this clonotype was seen many times. The V gene is TRBV5-1, the J gene TRBJ1-4; TRBD1 is a possible D gene (6 bases). CDR3 length: 15 residues. Germline V lookup: CDR1 SGHRS, CDR2 YFSETQ. V was pared by 0 bases and J by 8 bases, with 14 bases between. DNA for the CDR3: TGCGCCAGCAGCTTGGAACACCAGGGGTTGGAAAAACTGTTTTTT. The encoded protein is CASSLEHQGLEKLFF.

This clonotype was counted at least ten times. This chain uses TRBV27 with TRBJ1-1; the match to TRBD1 covers 7 bases. V shed 2 bases, J shed 0 bases, and the junction held 3 bases outside the gene matches. Germline V CDR1 and CDR2: MNHEY, SMNVEV (reference sequence). The CDR3 is made up of 15 amino acids. CDR3 coding DNA: TGTGCCAGCAGTTTAGGAGGACAGGTGAACACTGAAGCTTTCTTT. This sequence encodes CASSLGGQVNTEAFF.

V gene TRBV6-2 or TRBV6-3 combines with J gene TRBJ1-2, with TRBD1 identical over 8 bases. CDR3 length: 13 amino acids. Germline CDR1 reads MNHEY; CDR2 reads SVGEGT. Trimming at V came to 4 bases and at J to 6 bases, leaving 4 bases not matched to a gene. In DNA, the CDR3 is TGTGCCAGCAGTTCCGACAGGGGAGATGGCTACACCTTC. Translating gives CASSSDRGDGYTF.

This clonotype was counted a few times. The chain is built from TRBV6-2 or TRBV6-3 and TRBJ2-7, with 7 bases identical to TRBD2. The V segment lost 7 bases and the J segment 5 bases; nucleotides outside the gene matches: 8. Germline CDR1 is MNHEY and CDR2 is SVGEGT. The CDR3 totals 13 residues. The CDR3, as DNA: TGTGCCAGCAAGACTAGCTCTTGGCACGAGCAGTACTTC. Amino acid sequence: CASKTSSWHEQYF.

This clonotype was counted at least ten times. The rearrangement uses TRBV2 and TRBJ1-4; no clear D. The germline V and J ends were trimmed by 7 bases and 3 bases, with 21 bases remaining between them. The germline V gene encodes CDR1 SNHLY and CDR2 FYNNEI. This CDR3 spans 17 amino acids. The CDR3 reads CASNSRNTRRANEKLFF. CDR3 in DNA: TGTGCCAGCAATAGTAGAAACACTCGAAGAGCTAATGAAAAACTGTTTTTT.

This clonotype has only a few counts. The genes are TRBV19 and TRBJ2-1, with 9 positions matching TRBD1. The J segment lost 4 bases and the V segment lost 3 bases, leaving 10 bases of the junction unmatched. This CDR3 region has 17 residues. CDR1 is LNHDA, CDR2 SQIVND, per germline (reference sequence). Written as DNA, the CDR3 is TGTGCCAGTAGTATCCCGACAGGGGGTTCATCATACAATGAGCAGTTCTTC. It translates to CASSIPTGGSSYNEQFF.

This clonotype was picked up many times. This chain connects TRBV29-1 to TRBJ2-3, with TRBD1 matching over 7 bases. The length of the CDR3 is 14 residues. The J segment lost 5 bases and the V segment lost 7 bases, leaving 12 bases of the junction unmatched. CDR1 and CDR2 (germline): SQVTM, ANQGSEA. CDR3 sequence: CSGNPGQSLDTQYF. The CDR3 DNA reads TGCAGCGGGAATCCGGGACAGTCCCTAGATACGCAGTATTTT.

This clonotype was seen repeatedly, ten times or more. The chain uses TRBV12-3 or TRBV12-4 and TRBJ1-2, with D hard to call. The CDR3 has 11 residues. V lost 5 bases to trimming and J lost 8 bases, with 9 bases between them. The CDR3 bases are TGTGCCAGCAGTGCGTTTGAAGGCTACACCTTC. This translates into CASSAFEGYTF.

This clonotype was seen repeatedly, ten times or more. V gene TRBV9 combines with J gene TRBJ1-1; no definite D call. The CDR3 totals 15 residues. With 0 bases removed from V and 6 bases from J, the gap between germline ends came to 15 bases. From germline, CDR1 is SGDLS and CDR2 YYNGEE. The CDR3 loop reads CASSVDEGIAPEAFF. Written as DNA, the CDR3 is TGTGCCAGCAGCGTAGATGAGGGAATCGCCCCTGAAGCTTTCTTT.

This clonotype was seen more than once but under ten times. The V gene is TRBV19, the J gene TRBJ2-2, with 11 nucleotides matching TRBD2. Germline V gene lookup returns CDR1 LNHDA and CDR2 SQIVND (reference sequence). J lost 9 bases, V lost 5 bases, and 14 bases had no gene match. The CDR3 loop spans 17 amino acids. The CDR3 coding sequence is TGTGCCAGTAGTCCACGTTCCGGGACTAGCGGACCCCGGGAGCTGTTTTTT. It encodes CASSPRSGTSGPRELFF.

This clonotype was seen a few times. The rearrangement uses TRBV6-5 and TRBJ2-1; 7 bases map to TRBD1. Germline CDR1 reads MNHEY; CDR2 reads SVGAGI. There are 16 residues in the CDR3. Trimming at V came to 2 bases and at J to 5 bases, leaving 9 bases not matched to a gene. The CDR3 DNA reads TGTGCCAGCAGTTACGCAACAGGGGCGCTCCACAATGAGCAGTTCTTC. Translated: CASSYATGALHNEQFF.